A single sample is the source of the 27 T cell receptor beta chains below, sequenced in a study of T-cell reconstitution after alpha-beta-depleted transplantation in children. During its preparation, the TCRbeta library received unique molecular identifiers. Each CDR3 protein gets one entry after TCRdb re-called the PCR reads with MiXCR. There are 440,000 or so distinct CDR3 sequences in the sample; over 40% occur only once, and 25% to 30% lies in the top ten. Sample: PBMCs, taken before TCRalphabeta/CD19-depleted stem cell transplant. Every receptor here comes from a girl aged 2-10 years with aplastic anemia, due to receive a stem cell transplant.

This clonotype was detected many times. This chain links TRBV12-3 or TRBV12-4 with TRBJ2-1; D is undetermined. The V end lost 3 bases, the J end lost 2 bases, and 20 bases lay between the germline ends. The CDR3 spans 18 residues. DNA of the CDR3: TGTGCCAGCAGTTTTAATCCTGGCCCCCATCCGCCCTACAATGAGCAGTTCTTC. It encodes CASSFNPGPHPPYNEQFF.

This clonotype was seen many times. The CDR3 DNA is TGTGCCAGCAGCGCGACAGGGGGAAATGAGCAGTTCTTC. Its protein product is CASSATGGNEQFF. The chain links TRBV14 to TRBJ2-1; 9 nucleotides line up with TRBD1. This CDR3 contains 13 residues. After removal of 5 bases from V and 7 bases from J, the junction contained 3 bases not matched to a gene. CDR1 SGHDN and CDR2 FVKESK come from the germline V gene.

J is TRBJ2-1 and V is TRBV19; 11 bases agree with TRBD2. Per germline, CDR1 LNHDA and CDR2 SQIVND (reference sequence). This CDR3 region has 16 residues. The ends lost 5 bases at V and 6 bases at J; junction bases unmatched: 9. Written as DNA, the CDR3 is TGTGCCAGTAGTCTGGTAGCGGGAGGGCCGACCAATGAGCAGTTCTTC. Amino acids: CASSLVAGGPTNEQFF.

V usage is TRBV6-5 and J usage is TRBJ2-1; TRBD2 agrees at 12 bases. Germline V gene data show CDR1 as MNHEY and CDR2 as SVGAGI. The CDR3 is made up of 16 amino acids. Unmatched junction bases numbered 4, after V lost 2 bases and J lost 5 bases. The CDR3 DNA is TGTGCCAGCAGTTACAGGACTAGCGGGACCAACAATGAGCAGTTCTTC. Encoded protein: CASSYRTSGTNNEQFF.

This clonotype appeared a few times. The gene calls are TRBV30 and TRBJ2-3; no definite D call. Germline V gene lookup returns CDR1 GTSNPN and CDR2 SVGIG (reference sequence). The CDR3 length is 12 residues. V lost 2 bases to trimming and J lost 6 bases, with 9 bases between them. The CDR3 loop is CAWSTRADTQYF. CDR3 bases: TGTGCCTGGAGTACCCGGGCGGATACGCAGTATTTT.

Here the CDR3 DNA reads TGCGCCAGCAGAGCGGGGGCGATGGGAGAGCAGTACTTC. Residues: CASRAGAMGEQYF. V usage is TRBV5-1 and J usage is TRBJ2-7; 8 nucleotides match TRBD2. The germline gives CDR1 SGHRS, CDR2 YFSETQ. V lost 5 bases, J lost 7 bases, and 8 bases stayed unmatched. CDR3 length: 13 amino acids.

The gene calls are TRBV5-1 and TRBJ2-4; D remains unclear. The germline CDR1 and CDR2 sequences are SGHRS and YFSETQ. Trimming stripped 4 bases from V and 5 bases from J, with 10 bases between. CDR3 length equals 13 residues. DNA of the CDR3: TGCGCCAGCAGCCCGTACGGTCAAAACATTCAGTACTTC. As protein: CASSPYGQNIQYF.

This clonotype was seen ten or more times. The chain joins TRBV2 to TRBJ1-2, with TRBD1 as a possible D gene (5 bases). Germline V lookup: CDR1 SNHLY, CDR2 FYNNEI. V lost 3 bases, J lost 3 bases, and 11 bases lay in between. The CDR3 runs 14 residues. CDR3 amino acids: CASSEAGPHYGYTF. CDR3 bases: TGTGCCAGCAGTGAGGCAGGGCCTCACTATGGCTACACCTTC.

The V gene is TRBV5-1, the J gene TRBJ2-7, with D unclear. This CDR3 is built from 13 residues. Germline values: CDR1 SGHRS, CDR2 YFSETQ. Between the trimmed V and J ends, which lost 7 bases and 2 bases, there was a span of 13 bases. The CDR3 bases are TGCGCCAGCGGGGAACGTTTCCCCTACGAGCAGTACTTC. Its protein product is CASGERFPYEQYF.

This clonotype showed up just a few times. V is TRBV20-1 and J is TRBJ2-3; 15 nucleotides agree with TRBD2. This CDR3 has 18 residues. CDR1 and CDR2 from the germline V gene are DFQATT and SNEGSKA (reference sequence). The junction had 14 bases not matched to a gene; V was cut back by 6 bases and J by 4 bases. The CDR3 DNA follows: TGCAGTGCGAGGAAGCTGGGACTAGCGGGAGGTAGGGCAGATACGCAGTATTTT. This codes for CSARKLGLAGGRADTQYF.

This clonotype showed up many times. This chain connects TRBV5-1 to TRBJ1-4; D not resolved. The V end was cut by 4 bases, the J end by 6 bases, with 13 bases between. CDR1 is SGHRS and CDR2 is YFSETQ in the germline V gene. CDR3 length: 14 amino acids. The CDR3 sequence: CASSAQRWDEKLFF. CDR3 nucleotides: TGCGCCAGCAGCGCACAGCGATGGGATGAAAAACTGTTTTTT.

This clonotype was observed many times. This chain connects TRBV7-2 to TRBJ2-2, with 8 positions matching TRBD2. Germline assignment: CDR1 SGHTA and CDR2 FQGNSA. With V trimmed by 2 bases and J by 6 bases, 11 bases remained unmatched. The CDR3 has 17 residues. Here the CDR3 reads CASSLFPPGRAAGELFF. The CDR3 DNA sequence: TGTGCCAGCAGCTTATTTCCCCCCGGGAGGGCCGCCGGGGAGCTGTTTTTT.

This rearrangement joins TRBV5-4 to TRBJ1-4; D may be TRBD1 (5 bases). V lost 0 bases to trimming and J lost 0 bases, with 9 bases between them. CDR3 size: 16 residues. From germline, CDR1 is SGHNT and CDR2 YYREEE (reference sequence). CDR3 amino acids: CASSLGGATTNEKLFF. The CDR3 DNA sequence: TGTGCCAGCAGCTTGGGAGGGGCGACAACTAATGAAAAACTGTTTTTT.

V is TRBV7-8 and J is TRBJ1-4; D uncertain. Per the germline V gene, CDR1 is SGHVS and CDR2 is FQNEAQ. The CDR3 runs 16 residues. The V gene lost 7 bases and the J gene lost 0 bases, with 15 bases spanning the gap. The CDR3 protein is CASNPGSSSTNEKLFF. In DNA, the CDR3 is TGTGCCAGCAACCCTGGGTCCTCGTCAACTAATGAAAAACTGTTTTTT.

The rearrangement uses TRBV5-1 and TRBJ2-3; 10 bases map to TRBD2. Losses at the gene ends were 4 bases for V and 2 bases for J; bases not matched to a gene: 7. Germline loops: CDR1 SGHRS, CDR2 YFSETQ. The CDR3 is 16 amino acids. CDR3 protein: CASSLQAGGLTDTQYF. For the CDR3, the DNA is TGCGCCAGCAGCCTCCAAGCGGGGGGGCTCACAGATACGCAGTATTTT.

The rearrangement links TRBV5-1 to TRBJ2-7; possible D gene TRBD1, 5 bases. CDR1 and CDR2 from the germline V gene are SGHRS and YFSETQ. Deletions cut 2 bases from V and 2 bases from J, with 11 bases between. CDR3 length: 14 residues. DNA of the CDR3: TGCGCCAGCAGCTTTCAGACAGCCCCCTACGAGCAGTACTTC. It yields the protein CASSFQTAPYEQYF.

With regard to this clonotype: Since a much larger clone is just one base distant, this may be a read error. This CDR3 is missing its conserved last phenylalanine or tryptophan, likely due to a read error. The CDR3 loop reads CASSLTGTYGYTL. CDR3 nucleotides: TGTGCCAGCAGTTTGACAGGAACCTATGGCTACACCTTG. The V call is TRBV6-5, the J call TRBJ1-2, with D maybe TRBD1 (6 bases). The CDR3 consists of 13 residues. The V and J ends lost 4 bases and 4 bases respectively, with 10 bases between them. Per the germline V gene, CDR1 is MNHEY and CDR2 is SVGAGI.

The chain joins TRBV20-1 to TRBJ2-5; no firm D call. Germline assignment: CDR1 DFQATT and CDR2 SNEGSKA (reference sequence). The CDR3 contains 13 residues. V lost 0 bases to trimming and J lost 2 bases, with 7 bases between them. This chain's CDR3 is CSARDVLQETQYF. CDR3 DNA: TGCAGTGCTAGAGACGTCCTTCAAGAGACCCAGTACTTC.

This clonotype appeared once. V usage is TRBV5-1 and J usage is TRBJ2-3; 7 positions match TRBD1. The CDR3 sequence is 15 residues long. V dropped 0 bases and J dropped 7; count of bases not matched to a gene: 8. Germline CDR1 and CDR2: SGHRS and YFSETQ. The CDR3 DNA sequence: TGCGCCAGCAGCTTGGCCCAAACACAGGGGAATACGCAGTATTTT. Encoded protein: CASSLAQTQGNTQYF.

This chain joins TRBV7-6 and TRBJ2-3, with D uncertain. Germline CDR1 reads SGHVS; CDR2 reads FNYEAQ. The CDR3 spans 12 residues. V gave up 5 bases and J gave up 6 bases, with 9 bases separating them. This chain's CDR3 is CASSPLYDTQYF. The CDR3 DNA follows: TGTGCCAGCAGCCCCCTCTACGATACGCAGTATTTT.

This clonotype was detected only a few times. J is TRBJ2-7 and V is TRBV20-1; TRBD2 matches at 9 bases. J lost 6 bases, V lost 7 bases, and 13 bases had no gene match. The CDR3 sequence is 14 residues long. Germline V gives CDR1 DFQATT, CDR2 SNEGSKA (reference sequence). Here the CDR3 DNA reads TGCAGTGTTCTATCAGCGGGAGGCACTCGCGAGCAGTACTTC. Encoded protein: CSVLSAGGTREQYF.

The genes are TRBV29-1 and TRBJ2-7; 11 bases fit TRBD1. Germline values: CDR1 SQVTM, CDR2 ANQGSEA. V dropped 6 bases and J dropped 0; count of bases not matched to a gene: 1. The CDR3 sequence is 13 residues long. This CDR3 reads CSVGTGGSYEQYF. The CDR3, as DNA: TGCAGCGTGGGGACAGGGGGCTCCTACGAGCAGTACTTC.

The genes are TRBV7-3 and TRBJ2-2; D ambiguous. V was cut by 2 bases and J by 3 bases, with 10 bases left in between. Germline CDR1 reads SGHTA; CDR2 reads FQGTGA. CDR3 size: 15 residues. The CDR3, as DNA: TGTGCCAGCAGCTTAGGGGATCGGGACACCGGGGAGCTGTTTTTT. It yields the protein CASSLGDRDTGELFF.

The J gene is TRBJ2-1, the V gene TRBV20-1; possibly TRBD1 for D (5 bases). The CDR3 consists of 13 residues. V was cut by 3 bases and J by 8 bases, with 14 bases left in between. Germline V lookup: CDR1 DFQATT, CDR2 SNEGSKA (reference sequence). The CDR3 bases are TGCAGTGCTAGGCCAAGGGGTAACGATGAGCAGTTCTTC. Translated: CSARPRGNDEQFF.

V and J are TRBV11-2 and TRBJ2-7; 10 bases are shared with TRBD2. The V and J ends lost 3 bases and 0 bases, in that order; junction bases with no gene match: 8. The CDR3 covers 17 residues. The V gene's germline CDR1 is SGHAT and CDR2 FQNNGV. The CDR3 sequence: CASSFLRTSGGSYEQYF. The CDR3 DNA reads as TGTGCCAGCAGCTTCCTCCGGACTAGCGGAGGCTCCTACGAGCAGTACTTC.

This clonotype was picked up many times. The gene calls are TRBV7-9 and TRBJ2-2; 8 nucleotides match TRBD2. The CDR3 sequence is 16 residues long. V was clipped by 5 bases and J by 1 base; unmatched bases: 6. Germline V CDR1 and CDR2: SEHNR, FQNEAQ (reference sequence). The CDR3 sequence: CASSILAALNTGELFF. As DNA, the CDR3 is TGTGCCAGCAGCATACTAGCGGCATTGAACACCGGGGAGCTGTTTTTT.

Only a few counts were recorded for this clonotype. The chain employs TRBV7-2 and TRBJ2-7; 7 bases match TRBD1. CDR3 size: 12 residues. Trimming at V came to 2 bases and at J to 10 bases, leaving 5 bases not matched to a gene. CDR1 and CDR2 from the germline V gene are SGHTA and FQGNSA. The DNA of the CDR3 is TGTGCCAGCAGCTTACTCGGGACAGAACAGTACTTC. It is translated as CASSLLGTEQYF.